The clone carrying this T cell receptor beta chain was observed at least ten times. Its antigen is not identified. With a duration under 3 months, ophthalmopathy in the donors showed moderate-to-severe activity, CAS ≥3 and NOSPECS ≥4. For repertoire sequencing, the TCR beta CDR3 regions were amplified from RNA transcripts. First-round RT-PCR with HTBI primers preceded a second-round multiplex PCR. TCRdb re-derived calls from the multiplex PCR reads in MiXCR, one entry per CDR3 protein. The sample lists some 390,000 distinct CDR3 sequences, about a sixth seen once, with more than 1.5% in the top ten. V lost 2 bases, J lost 5 bases, and 6 bases stayed unmatched. CDR1 and CDR2 (germline): MNHEY, SVGEGT. The CDR3 sequence is 16 residues long. The source of the sample is a study of Graves' ophthalmopathy and Graves' hyperthyroidism. Whole-study findings and limits: Ophthalmopathy progression prediction by the model yielded a sensitivity of approximately 68% and a specificity of 72.22%. Most expanded clonotypes from thyroid (those above 0.001 frequency) were also found in blood.

J is TRBJ2-3 and V is TRBV6-2 or TRBV6-3; 11 nucleotides align to TRBD2. This TCR derives from a woman aged 18-29 years with Graves' ophthalmopathy. The source material was peripheral blood. This CDR3 reads CASSYTSGSGEDTQYF. The DNA of the CDR3 is TGTGCCAGCAGTTACACTAGCGGGAGTGGGGAAGATACGCAGTATTTT.